Following are 19 T cell receptor beta chains from one sample sequenced in a study of early T cells in non-severe SARS-CoV-2 infection. TCRdb called the 5' RACE reads again in MiXCR, with one record for every CDR3 protein. The sample lists approximately 46,000 distinct CDR3 sequences, about a tenth occurring once. Sequenced: whole blood. The receptors derive from an adult who was a healthcare worker with PCR-confirmed SARS-CoV-2 infection or an uninfected control (not recorded which).

This clonotype showed up just a few times. The chain is built from TRBV6-5 and TRBJ2-1; TRBD2 matches 8 bases. This CDR3 comprises 15 residues. V gave up 7 bases and J gave up 9 bases; unmatched junction bases: 14. Germline CDR1 is MNHEY and CDR2 is SVGAGI. CDR3 residues: CASKRVREGLGEQFF. The CDR3 DNA sequence: TGTGCCAGCAAAAGGGTCCGGGAGGGTCTGGGTGAGCAGTTCTTC.

This clonotype occurred many times. The chain combines TRBV3-1 with TRBJ1-1; the match to TRBD1 covers 7 bases. This CDR3 has 15 residues. The J segment lost 1 base and the V segment lost 2 bases, leaving 4 bases of the junction unmatched. CDR1 is LGHDT, CDR2 YNNKEL, per germline (reference sequence). Here the CDR3 reads CASSQWTGTNTEAFF. The DNA of the CDR3 is TGTGCCAGCAGCCAATGGACAGGAACGAACACTGAAGCTTTCTTT.

With regard to this clonotype: This may come from a read error, since a much larger clone is one base off. The chain is built from TRBV7-2 and TRBJ2-7, with D perhaps TRBD1 (6 bases). V shed 3 bases and J shed 7 bases, with 10 bases lying between them. The germline V gene encodes CDR1 SGHTA and CDR2 FQGNSA. The CDR3 consists of 12 residues. The CDR3, as DNA: TGTGCCAGCAGCTTCTCACAGGGAGAGCAGTACTTC. Translating it yields CASSFSQGEQYF.

The V gene is TRBV7-2, the J gene TRBJ1-1, with a weak D call TRBD1 (5 bases). The germline gives CDR1 SGHTA, CDR2 FQGNSA. The V end was cut by 3 bases, the J end by 8 bases, with 13 bases between. The CDR3 covers 13 residues. CDR3 bases: TGTGCCAGCAGCTTCGACGGGGGGTCGGAAGCTTTCTTT. Residues: CASSFDGGSEAFF.

The CDR3 loop reads CASSSGTGANVLTF. CDR3 coding DNA: TGTGCCAGTAGTTCCGGGACTGGGGCCAACGTCCTGACTTTC. The chain combines TRBV19 with TRBJ2-6, with D possibly matching TRBD2 (5 bases). V lost 5 bases and J 2 bases, leaving 7 bases between the germline ends. CDR3 length: 14 residues. CDR1 and CDR2 from the germline V gene are LNHDA and SQIVND (reference sequence).

The V gene is TRBV28, the J gene TRBJ2-5, with TRBD2 matching 11 bases. CDR1 is MDHEN, CDR2 SYDVKM, per germline. V lost 6 bases, J lost 4 bases, and 10 bases stayed unmatched. CDR3 length equals 16 residues. The CDR3, as DNA: TGTGCCAGCAGCCCCAATAGCGGGAGGGCCGTAGAGACCCAGTACTTC. It encodes CASSPNSGRAVETQYF.

This clonotype was counted ten times or more. The chain links TRBV7-2 to TRBJ2-3; possible D gene TRBD1, 5 bases. V lost 1 base, J lost 3 bases, and 14 bases lay in between. This CDR3 has 16 residues. The germline V gene encodes CDR1 SGHTA and CDR2 FQGNSA. CDR3 coding DNA: TGTGCCAGCAGCTTAGAGGTGGATGGGGCAACAGATACGCAGTATTTT. This translates into CASSLEVDGATDTQYF.

This clonotype was seen a few times. The CDR3 protein is CAIRLSGDDYGYTF. DNA for the CDR3: TGTGCCATCAGATTGTCCGGGGACGACTATGGCTACACCTTC. The chain carries TRBV10-3 and TRBJ1-2; D is possibly TRBD1 (5 bases). CDR3 size: 14 residues. The V end was cut by 6 bases, the J end by 3 bases, with 14 bases between. CDR1 and CDR2 from the germline V gene are ENHRY and SYGVKD.

This clonotype was recorded many times. In DNA form, the CDR3 reads TGTGCCAGCTACCAGGACAGTAACACCGGGGAGCTGTTTTTT. Amino acids: CASYQDSNTGELFF. This chain uses TRBV18 with TRBJ2-2, with D possibly being TRBD1 (6 bases). The CDR3 runs 14 residues. Trimming took 7 bases from V and 2 from J, leaving 11 bases between them. Germline V gives CDR1 KGHSH, CDR2 LQKENI.

In its sample, this clonotype was seen many times. V is TRBV7-2 and J is TRBJ1-2, with TRBD1 identical over 9 bases. CDR1 is SGHTA and CDR2 is FQGNSA in the germline V gene. This CDR3 is 13 amino acids long. Trimming cost V 6 bases and J 5 bases; bases outside gene matches: 4. The CDR3 DNA reads as TGTGCCAGCAGTTGGACAGGGGAATATGGCTACACCTTC. Residues: CASSWTGEYGYTF.

The chain recombines TRBV10-3 with TRBJ2-2, with 8 bases aligning to TRBD1. This CDR3 has 15 residues. From germline, CDR1 is ENHRY and CDR2 SYGVKD. The ends lost 2 bases at V and 3 bases at J; junction bases unmatched: 2. The CDR3 loop is CAISEGQGYTGELFF. The CDR3 DNA follows: TGTGCCATCAGTGAGGGACAGGGTTACACCGGGGAGCTGTTTTTT.

In this sample, this clonotype turned up many times. CDR3 in DNA: TGCGCCAGCAGCCAAGGACTAGCGGGAGACTACAATGAGCAGTTCTTC. The encoded protein is CASSQGLAGDYNEQFF. This sequence joins TRBV4-3 and TRBJ2-1, with 12 bases that match TRBD2. This CDR3 spans 16 amino acids. V shed 1 base and J 3 bases; nucleotides not matched to a gene: 1. Germline CDR1 reads LGHNA; CDR2 reads YSLEER.

This clonotype was observed at least ten times. The chain carries TRBV20-1 and TRBJ1-1; D ambiguous. Per germline, CDR1 DFQATT and CDR2 SNEGSKA (reference sequence). Deletions cut 0 bases from V and 5 bases from J, with 19 bases between. This CDR3 is built from 16 residues. CDR3 loop: CSARDFIGRIETEAFF. The DNA for the CDR3 is TGCAGTGCTAGAGATTTCATCGGCAGGATTGAAACTGAAGCTTTCTTT.

This sequence joins TRBV9 and TRBJ2-1; no firm D call. The CDR3 consists of 17 residues. Trimming removed 0 bases from V and 5 bases from J, with 18 bases in between. Germline values: CDR1 SGDLS, CDR2 YYNGEE. The CDR3 here is CASSVALWDAPNNEQFF. CDR3 DNA: TGTGCCAGCAGCGTAGCTTTATGGGATGCGCCGAACAATGAGCAGTTCTTC.

This clonotype was found many times. V gene TRBV29-1 combines with J gene TRBJ1-1; D gene unclear. Trimming stripped 5 bases from V and 1 base from J, with 14 bases between. Germline values: CDR1 SQVTM, CDR2 ANQGSEA. This CDR3 is built from 14 residues. Written as DNA, the CDR3 is TGCAGCGTTACTTCTAGTTTCCGGAACACTGAAGCTTTCTTT. Protein sequence: CSVTSSFRNTEAFF.

The chain joins TRBV10-3 to TRBJ2-5; 7 positions match TRBD2. Germline loops: CDR1 ENHRY, CDR2 SYGVKD. V lost 8 bases, J lost 1 base, and 1 base stayed unmatched. CDR3 length equals 12 residues. In nucleotides, the CDR3 is TGTGCCATCGGGGGGGTCCAAGAGACCCAGTACTTC. Its protein is CAIGGVQETQYF.

This clonotype was counted at least ten times. The CDR3 loop is CASTPGDYPYEQYF. Here the CDR3 DNA reads TGTGCCAGCACCCCAGGGGACTATCCCTACGAGCAGTACTTC. The chain employs TRBV6-2 or TRBV6-3 and TRBJ2-7, with a tentative D call TRBD2 (7 bases). The CDR3 totals 14 residues. The germline CDR1 and CDR2 sequences are MNHEY and SVGEGT. V lost 7 bases and J 2 bases, leaving 15 bases between the germline ends.

The chain has TRBV28 and TRBJ2-1, with 7 positions matching TRBD2. The germline V gene encodes CDR1 MDHEN and CDR2 SYDVKM. The V and J ends lost 7 bases and 10 bases, in that order; junction bases with no gene match: 7. The CDR3 has 12 residues. The CDR3 nucleotides are TGTGCCAGCACCGACTCGGGACTAGAGCAGTTCTTC. This sequence encodes CASTDSGLEQFF.

In this sample, this clonotype turned up many times. The chain has TRBV29-1 and TRBJ1-1; possibly TRBD1 for D (6 bases). The CDR3 spans 13 residues. V shed 4 bases and J shed 4 bases, with 13 bases lying between them. CDR1 SQVTM and CDR2 ANQGSEA come from the germline V gene. The CDR3 spells CSVARGIGTEAFF. The CDR3 DNA sequence: TGCAGCGTTGCCAGGGGCATTGGCACTGAAGCTTTCTTT.